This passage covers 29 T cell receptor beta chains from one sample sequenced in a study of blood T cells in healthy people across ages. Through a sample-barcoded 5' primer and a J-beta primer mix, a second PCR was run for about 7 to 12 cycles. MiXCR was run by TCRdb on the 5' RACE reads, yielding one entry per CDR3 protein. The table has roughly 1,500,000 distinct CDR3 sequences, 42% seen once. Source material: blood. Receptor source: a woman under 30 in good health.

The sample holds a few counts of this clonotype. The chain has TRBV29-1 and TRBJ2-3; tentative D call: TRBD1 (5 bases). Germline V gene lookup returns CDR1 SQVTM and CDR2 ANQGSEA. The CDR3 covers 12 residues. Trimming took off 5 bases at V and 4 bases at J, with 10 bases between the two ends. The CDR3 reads CSVLKGADTQYF. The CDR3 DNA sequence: TGCAGCGTTCTGAAAGGGGCAGATACGCAGTATTTT.

The CDR3 reads CASSPVGGGLTDTQYF. CDR3 DNA sequence: TGTGCCAGCAGCCCGGTAGGGGGGGGGCTGACAGATACGCAGTATTTT. The chain is built from TRBV11-2 and TRBJ2-3, with TRBD2 as a possible D gene (7 bases). This CDR3 has 16 residues. The germline gives CDR1 SGHAT, CDR2 FQNNGV. The germline V and J ends were trimmed by 5 bases and 3 bases, with 18 bases remaining between them.

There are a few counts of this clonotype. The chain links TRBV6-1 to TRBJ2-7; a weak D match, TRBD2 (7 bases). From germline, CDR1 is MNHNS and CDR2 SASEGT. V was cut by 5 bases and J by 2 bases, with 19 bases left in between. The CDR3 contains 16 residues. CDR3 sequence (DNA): TGTGCCAGCAGTCACCCCGGGGGAGGGGGACCCTACGAGCAGTACTTC. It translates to CASSHPGGGGPYEQYF.

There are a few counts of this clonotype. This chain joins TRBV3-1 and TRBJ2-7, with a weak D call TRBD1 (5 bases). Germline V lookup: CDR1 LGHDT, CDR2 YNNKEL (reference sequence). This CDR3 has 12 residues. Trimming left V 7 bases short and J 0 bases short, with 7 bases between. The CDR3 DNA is TGTGCCAGCAAGGGGAACTCCTACGAGCAGTACTTC. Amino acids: CASKGNSYEQYF.

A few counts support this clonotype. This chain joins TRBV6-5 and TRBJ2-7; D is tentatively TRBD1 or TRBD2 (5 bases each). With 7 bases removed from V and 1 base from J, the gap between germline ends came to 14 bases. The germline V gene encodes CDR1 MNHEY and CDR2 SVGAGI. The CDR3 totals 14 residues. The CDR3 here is CASTSLGGSYEQYF. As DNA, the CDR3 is TGTGCCAGCACCTCCCTTGGGGGTTCCTACGAGCAGTACTTC.

The CDR3 is CASSLAGTLNEQYF. CDR3 nucleotide sequence: TGTGCCAGCAGCTTAGCGGGAACCTTGAATGAGCAGTACTTC. This rearrangement joins TRBV7-9 to TRBJ2-7, with unresolved D. The CDR3 is 14 residues long. V lost 0 bases to trimming and J lost 7 bases, with 13 bases between them. CDR1 SEHNR and CDR2 FQNEAQ come from the germline V gene (reference sequence).

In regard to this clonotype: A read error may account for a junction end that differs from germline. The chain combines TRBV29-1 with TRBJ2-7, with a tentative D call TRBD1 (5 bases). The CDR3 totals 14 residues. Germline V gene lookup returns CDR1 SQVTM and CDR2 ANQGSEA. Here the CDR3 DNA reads TGCGGCGTTGTGAGACAGTTCGACTCCTACGAGCAGTACTTC. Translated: CGVVRQFDSYEQYF.

The chain's CDR3 is CASSEEHTYSNQPQHF. The CDR3 DNA reads as TGTGCCAGCAGTGAAGAACATACCTATAGCAATCAGCCCCAGCATTTT. The V and J genes are TRBV6-1 and TRBJ1-5, with unresolved D. Trimming removed 1 base from V and 0 bases from J, with 10 bases in between. There are 16 residues in the CDR3. CDR1 and CDR2 from the germline V gene are MNHNS and SASEGT.

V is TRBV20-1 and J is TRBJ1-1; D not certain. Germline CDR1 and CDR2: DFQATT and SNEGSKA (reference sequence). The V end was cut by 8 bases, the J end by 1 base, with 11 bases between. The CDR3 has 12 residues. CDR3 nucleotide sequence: TGCAGTCCCCGGGAGGGGAACACTGAAGCTTTCTTT. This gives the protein CSPREGNTEAFF.

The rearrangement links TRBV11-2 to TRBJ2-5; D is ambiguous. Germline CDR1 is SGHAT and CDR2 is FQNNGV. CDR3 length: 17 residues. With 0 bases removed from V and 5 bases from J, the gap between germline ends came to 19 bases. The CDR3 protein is CASSLEGRPTLRETQYF. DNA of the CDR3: TGTGCCAGCAGCTTAGAGGGCAGGCCCACCCTCCGGGAGACCCAGTACTTC.

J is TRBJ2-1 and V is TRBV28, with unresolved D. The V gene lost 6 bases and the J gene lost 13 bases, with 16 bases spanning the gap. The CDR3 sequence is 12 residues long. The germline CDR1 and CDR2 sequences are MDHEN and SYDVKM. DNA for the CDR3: TGTGCCAGCAGCCCACGTGGTCCAAGACAGTTCTTC. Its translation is CASSPRGPRQFF. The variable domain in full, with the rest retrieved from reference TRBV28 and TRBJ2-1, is DVKVTQSSRYLVKRTGEKVFLECVQDMDHENMFWYRQDPGLGLRLIYFSYDVKMKEKGDIPEGYSVSREKKERFSLILESASTNQTSMYLCASSPRGPRQFFGPGTRLTVL.

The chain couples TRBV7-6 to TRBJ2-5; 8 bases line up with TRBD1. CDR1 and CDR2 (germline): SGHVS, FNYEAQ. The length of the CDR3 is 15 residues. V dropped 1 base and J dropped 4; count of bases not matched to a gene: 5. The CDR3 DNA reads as TGTGCCAGCAGCTTAGTAGAGACAGGGGTAGAGACCCAGTACTTC. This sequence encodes CASSLVETGVETQYF.

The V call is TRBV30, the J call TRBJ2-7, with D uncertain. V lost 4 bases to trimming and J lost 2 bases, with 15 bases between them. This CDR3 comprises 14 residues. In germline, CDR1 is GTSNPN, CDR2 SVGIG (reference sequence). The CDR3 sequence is CAWTSRSNPYEQYF. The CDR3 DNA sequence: TGTGCCTGGACCTCGAGGTCGAATCCCTACGAGCAGTACTTC.

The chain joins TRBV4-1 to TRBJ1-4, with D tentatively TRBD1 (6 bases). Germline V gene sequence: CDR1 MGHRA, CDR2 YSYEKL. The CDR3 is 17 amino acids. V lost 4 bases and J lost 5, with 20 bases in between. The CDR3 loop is CASSLLFMTGPNEKLFF. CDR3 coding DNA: TGCGCCAGCAGCCTCCTGTTCATGACAGGACCGAATGAAAAACTGTTTTTT.

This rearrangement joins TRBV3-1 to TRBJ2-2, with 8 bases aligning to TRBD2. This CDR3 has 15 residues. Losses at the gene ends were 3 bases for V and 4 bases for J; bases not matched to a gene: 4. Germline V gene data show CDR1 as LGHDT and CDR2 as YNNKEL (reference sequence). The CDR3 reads CASSQAGTSTGELFF. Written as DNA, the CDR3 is TGTGCCAGCAGCCAGGCCGGGACTAGCACCGGGGAGCTGTTTTTT.

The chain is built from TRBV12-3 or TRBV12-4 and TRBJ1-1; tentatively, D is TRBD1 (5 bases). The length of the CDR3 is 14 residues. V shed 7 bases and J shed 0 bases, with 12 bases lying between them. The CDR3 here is CASTARGVNTEAFF. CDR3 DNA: TGTGCCAGCACCGCCCGGGGGGTGAACACTGAAGCTTTCTTT.

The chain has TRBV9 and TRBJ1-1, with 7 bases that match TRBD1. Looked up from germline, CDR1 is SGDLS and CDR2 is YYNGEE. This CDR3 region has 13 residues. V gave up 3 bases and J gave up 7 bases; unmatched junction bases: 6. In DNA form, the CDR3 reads TGTGCCAGCAGCGATGGGACAGCCCTTGAAGCTTTCTTT. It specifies CASSDGTALEAFF.

Here the CDR3 reads CASSEGGADYEQYF. The CDR3 DNA is TGTGCCAGCAGTGAGGGGGGGGCAGACTACGAGCAGTACTTC. The genes are TRBV6-1 and TRBJ2-7, with a possible D match to TRBD2 (7 bases). This CDR3 region has 14 residues. V gave up 3 bases and J gave up 3 bases, with 12 bases separating them. Germline V gene data show CDR1 as MNHNS and CDR2 as SASEGT.

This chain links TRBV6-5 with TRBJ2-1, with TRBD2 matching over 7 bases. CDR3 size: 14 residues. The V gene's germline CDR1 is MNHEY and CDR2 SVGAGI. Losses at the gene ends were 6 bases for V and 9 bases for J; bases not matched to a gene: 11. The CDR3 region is CASSYLAGVSEQFF. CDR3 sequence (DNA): TGTGCCAGCAGCTATTTGGCGGGAGTTAGTGAGCAGTTCTTC.

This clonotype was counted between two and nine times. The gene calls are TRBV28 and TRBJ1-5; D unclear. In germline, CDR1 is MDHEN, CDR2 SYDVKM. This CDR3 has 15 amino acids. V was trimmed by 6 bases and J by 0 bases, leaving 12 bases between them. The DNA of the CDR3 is TGTGCCAGCAGCACAGACCGATTTAGCAATCAGCCCCAGCATTTT. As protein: CASSTDRFSNQPQHF.

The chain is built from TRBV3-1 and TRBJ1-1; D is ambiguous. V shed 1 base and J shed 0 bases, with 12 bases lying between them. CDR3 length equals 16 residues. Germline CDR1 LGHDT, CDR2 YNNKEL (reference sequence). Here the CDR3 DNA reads TGTGCCAGCAGCCAAGGTCGGCTTCGGATGAACACTGAAGCTTTCTTT. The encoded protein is CASSQGRLRMNTEAFF. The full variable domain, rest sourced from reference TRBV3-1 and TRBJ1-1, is DTAVSQTPKYLVTQMGNDKSIKCEQNLGHDTMYWYKQDSKKFLKIMFSYNNKELIINETVPNRFSPKSPDKAHLNLHINSLELGDSAVYFCASSQGRLRMNTEAFFGQGTRLTVV.

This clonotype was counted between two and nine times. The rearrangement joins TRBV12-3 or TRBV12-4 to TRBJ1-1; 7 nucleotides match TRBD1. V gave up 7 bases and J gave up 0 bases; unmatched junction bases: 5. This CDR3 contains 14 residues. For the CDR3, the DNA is TGTGCCAGCACCACGGGACAGCTGAACACTGAAGCTTTCTTT. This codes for CASTTGQLNTEAFF.

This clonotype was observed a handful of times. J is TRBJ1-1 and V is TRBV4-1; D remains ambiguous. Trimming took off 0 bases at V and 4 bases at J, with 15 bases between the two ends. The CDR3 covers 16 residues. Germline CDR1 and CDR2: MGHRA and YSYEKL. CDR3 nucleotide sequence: TGCGCCAGCAGCCAAGATCGGCGGGTTCTAGGCACTGAAGCTTTCTTT. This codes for CASSQDRRVLGTEAFF.

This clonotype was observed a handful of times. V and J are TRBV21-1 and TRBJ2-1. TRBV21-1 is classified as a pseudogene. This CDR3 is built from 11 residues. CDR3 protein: CASSGRSEQFF. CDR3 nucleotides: TGTGCCAGCAGTGGCAGGAGTGAGCAGTTCTTC.

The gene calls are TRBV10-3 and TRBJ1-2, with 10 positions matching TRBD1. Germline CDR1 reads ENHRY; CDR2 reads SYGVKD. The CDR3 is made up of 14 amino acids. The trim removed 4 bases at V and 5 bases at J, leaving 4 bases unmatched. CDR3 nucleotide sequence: TGTGCCATCAGTGTGACAGGGGGCGAATATGGCTACACCTTC. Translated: CAISVTGGEYGYTF.

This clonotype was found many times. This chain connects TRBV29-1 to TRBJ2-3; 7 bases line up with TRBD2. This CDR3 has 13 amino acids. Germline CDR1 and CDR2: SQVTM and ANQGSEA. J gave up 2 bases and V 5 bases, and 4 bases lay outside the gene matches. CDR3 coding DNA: TGCAGCGTTCCGGGACTACCCACAGATACGCAGTATTTT. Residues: CSVPGLPTDTQYF.

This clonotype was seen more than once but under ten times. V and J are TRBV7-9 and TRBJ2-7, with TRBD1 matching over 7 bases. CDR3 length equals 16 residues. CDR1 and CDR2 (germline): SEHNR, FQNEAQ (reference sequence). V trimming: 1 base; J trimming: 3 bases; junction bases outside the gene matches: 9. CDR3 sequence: CASSLVSGQINYEQYF. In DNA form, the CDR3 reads TGTGCCAGCAGCTTAGTTTCGGGACAGATAAACTACGAGCAGTACTTC. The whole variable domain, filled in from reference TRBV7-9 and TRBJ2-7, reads DTGVSQNPRHKITKRGQNVTFRCDPISEHNRLYWYRQTLGQGPEFLTYFQNEAQLEKSRLLSDRFSAERPKGSFSTLEIQRTEQGDSAMYLCASSLVSGQINYEQYFGPGTRLTVT.

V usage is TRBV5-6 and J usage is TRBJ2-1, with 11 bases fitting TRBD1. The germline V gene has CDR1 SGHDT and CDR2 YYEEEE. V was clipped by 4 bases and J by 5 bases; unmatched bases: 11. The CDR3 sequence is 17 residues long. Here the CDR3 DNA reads TGTGCCAGCAGCCCCCGCCCGGGACAGGGGGTACACAATGAGCAGTTCTTC. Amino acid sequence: CASSPRPGQGVHNEQFF. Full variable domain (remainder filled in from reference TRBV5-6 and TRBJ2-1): DAGVTQSPTHLIKTRGQQVTLRCSPKSGHDTVSWYQQALGQGPQFIFQYYEEEERQRGNFPDRFSGHQFPNYSSELNVNALLLGDSALYLCASSPRPGQGVHNEQFFGPGTRLTVL.

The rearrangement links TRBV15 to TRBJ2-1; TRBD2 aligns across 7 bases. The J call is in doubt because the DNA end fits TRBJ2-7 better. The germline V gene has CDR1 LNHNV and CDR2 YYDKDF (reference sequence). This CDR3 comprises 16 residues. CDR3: CATSREGGSSYNEQYF. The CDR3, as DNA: TGTGCCACCAGCAGAGAGGGCGGGAGCTCCTACAATGAGCAGTACTTC.